This entry features one TCR beta chain sequence. Its target is unknown. This record comes from a study of blood T cells in healthy people across ages. Overall study results and limits: PBMC samples, being unsorted, prevented any conclusive comparison of naive and antigen-experienced cells. Per million T cells, the diversity of TCR beta decreased roughly linearly as age advanced. Naive T cell percentage showed a strong correlation with the diversity of TCR beta.

A second 7 to 11 cycle PCR used barcoded and J-beta primers. TCRdb reanalysed the 5' RACE reads using MiXCR and keeps one entry per CDR3 protein. Among roughly 1,500,000 distinct CDR3 sequences listed, approximately 40% were seen once. This clonotype was sampled from a woman between 18 and 29 years old in good health. What was sequenced was blood.

The CDR3, as DNA: TGTGCCAGCAGCTTAGGGGGGACCACCTACAATGAGCAGTACTTC. It specifies CASSLGGTTYNEQYF. The rearrangement uses TRBV7-2 and TRBJ2-1, with D perhaps assigned TRBD1 or TRBD2 (5 bases each). The DNA end is a closer match to TRBJ2-7, so the J assignment may be wrong. The CDR3 is made up of 15 amino acids. CDR1 SGHTA and CDR2 FQGNSA come from the germline V gene.